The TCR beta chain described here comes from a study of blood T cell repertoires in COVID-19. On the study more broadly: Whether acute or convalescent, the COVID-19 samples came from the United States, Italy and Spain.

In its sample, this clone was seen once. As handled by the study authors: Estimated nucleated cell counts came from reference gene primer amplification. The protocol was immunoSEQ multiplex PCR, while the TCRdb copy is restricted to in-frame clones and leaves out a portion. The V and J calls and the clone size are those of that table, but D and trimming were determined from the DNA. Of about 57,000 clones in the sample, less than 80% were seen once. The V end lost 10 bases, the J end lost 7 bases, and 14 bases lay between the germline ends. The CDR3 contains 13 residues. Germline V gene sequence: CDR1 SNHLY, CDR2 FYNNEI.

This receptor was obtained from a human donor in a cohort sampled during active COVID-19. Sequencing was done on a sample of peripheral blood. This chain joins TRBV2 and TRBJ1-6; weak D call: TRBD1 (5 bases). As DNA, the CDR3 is TGTGCCACCTTTCGACAGCAAAATTCACCCCTCCACTTT. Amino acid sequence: CATFRQQNSPLHF.